This T cell receptor beta chain is drawn from a study of T cell responses to AZD1222 COVID-19 vaccine. Study conclusions and caveats: Scientists sampled the repertoires only once the peak T cell response had passed. It should be noted that donors were predominantly white British and more often female, and clonal diversity was possibly underestimated.

This CDR3 contains 9 residues. The V end lost 3 bases, the J end lost 6 bases, and 3 bases lay between the germline ends. Germline V lookup: CDR1 DFQATT, CDR2 SNEGSKA (reference sequence). Samples with a second dose at about 4 or about 12 weeks were pooled together. The assay was immunoSEQ multiplex PCR, and TCRdb's table has in-frame clones only and misses some. Counted here are roughly 150,000 clones, less than 95% occurring once; the ten biggest clones make up roughly 6.2%. As regards this clone: Its antigen is not identified.

The sample was peripheral blood, taken 28 days after the second AZD1222 dose. This receptor was taken from an adult who received the AZD1222 COVID-19 vaccine. The gene calls are TRBV20-1 and TRBJ2-7; D is unresolved. CDR3 bases: TGCAGTGCTAGTGGCGAGCAGTACTTC. Translation: CSASGEQYF.